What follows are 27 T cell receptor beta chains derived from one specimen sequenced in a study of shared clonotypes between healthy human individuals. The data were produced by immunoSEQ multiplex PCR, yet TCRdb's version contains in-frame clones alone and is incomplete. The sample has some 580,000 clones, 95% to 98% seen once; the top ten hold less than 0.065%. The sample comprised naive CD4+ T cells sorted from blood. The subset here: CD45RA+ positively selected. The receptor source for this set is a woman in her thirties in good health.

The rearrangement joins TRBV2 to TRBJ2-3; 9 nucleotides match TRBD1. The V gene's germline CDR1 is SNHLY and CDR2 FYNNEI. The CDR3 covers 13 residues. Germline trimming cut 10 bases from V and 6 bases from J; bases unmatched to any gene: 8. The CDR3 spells CATTQGAGDTQYF. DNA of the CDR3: TGTGCCACAACACAGGGGGCGGGGGATACGCAGTATTTT.

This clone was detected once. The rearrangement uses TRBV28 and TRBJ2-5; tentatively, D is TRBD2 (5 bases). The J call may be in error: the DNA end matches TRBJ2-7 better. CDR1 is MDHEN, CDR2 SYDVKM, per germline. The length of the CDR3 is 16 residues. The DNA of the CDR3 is TGTGCCAGCAGTTTAATCCCCCTCCATACGGGGTACGAGCAGTACTTC. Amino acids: CASSLIPLHTGYEQYF.

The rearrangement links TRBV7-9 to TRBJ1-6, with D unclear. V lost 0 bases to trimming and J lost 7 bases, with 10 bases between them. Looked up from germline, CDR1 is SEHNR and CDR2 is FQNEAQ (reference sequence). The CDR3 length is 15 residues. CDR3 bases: TGTGCCAGCAGCTTAGCTCGGACGAGCAATTCACCCCTCCACTTT. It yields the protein CASSLARTSNSPLHF.

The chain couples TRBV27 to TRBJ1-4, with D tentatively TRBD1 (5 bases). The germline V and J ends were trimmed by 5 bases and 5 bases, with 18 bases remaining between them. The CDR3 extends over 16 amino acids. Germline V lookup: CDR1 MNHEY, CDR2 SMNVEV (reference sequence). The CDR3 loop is CASSLLPGRGNEKLFF. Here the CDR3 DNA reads TGTGCCAGCAGTCTCCTTCCAGGGCGGGGGAATGAAAAACTGTTTTTT.

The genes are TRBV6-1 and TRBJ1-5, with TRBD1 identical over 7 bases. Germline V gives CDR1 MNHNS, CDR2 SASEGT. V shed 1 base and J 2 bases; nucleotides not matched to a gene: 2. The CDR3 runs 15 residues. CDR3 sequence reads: CASSEGQGRNQPQHF. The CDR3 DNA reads TGTGCCAGCAGTGAAGGACAGGGACGCAATCAGCCCCAGCATTTT.

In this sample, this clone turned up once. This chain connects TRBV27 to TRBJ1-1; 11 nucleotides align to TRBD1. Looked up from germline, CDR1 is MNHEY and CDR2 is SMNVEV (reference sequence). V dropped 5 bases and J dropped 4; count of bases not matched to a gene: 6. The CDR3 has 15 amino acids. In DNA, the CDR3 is TGTGCCAGCAGTAGACGGACAGGGGGCTTCACTGAAGCTTTCTTT. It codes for CASSRRTGGFTEAFF.

DNA of the CDR3: TGTGCCAGTAGTATACATCGGACAGGACTAGCCAAAAACATTCAGTACTTC. As protein: CASSIHRTGLAKNIQYF. The gene calls are TRBV19 and TRBJ2-4; 7 bases match TRBD1. With V trimmed by 2 bases and J by 0 bases, 7 bases remained unmatched. The CDR3 covers 17 residues. Germline assignment: CDR1 LNHDA and CDR2 SQIVND (reference sequence).

CDR3 bases: TGTGCCAGCAGTGCGGGATATTTAGCCAACACCATATATTTT. Translation gives CASSAGYLANTIYF. This chain links TRBV25-1 with TRBJ1-3; D gene unclear. The CDR3 consists of 14 residues. From germline, CDR1 is MGHDK and CDR2 SYGVNS. V was cut by 4 bases and J by 7 bases, with 14 bases left in between.

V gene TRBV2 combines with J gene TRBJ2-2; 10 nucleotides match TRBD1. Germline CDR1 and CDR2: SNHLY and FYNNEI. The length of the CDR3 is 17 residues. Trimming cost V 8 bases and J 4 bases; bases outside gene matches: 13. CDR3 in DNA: TGTGCCAGCTCTTACGTACCCGGGACAGGGGTCACCGGGGAGCTGTTTTTT. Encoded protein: CASSYVPGTGVTGELFF. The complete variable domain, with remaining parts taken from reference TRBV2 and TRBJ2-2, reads EPEVTQTPSHQVTQMGQEVILRCVPISNHLYFYWYRQILGQKVEFLVSFYNNEISEKSEIFDDQFSVERPDGSNFTLKIRSTKLEDSAMYFCASSYVPGTGVTGELFFGEGSRLTVL.

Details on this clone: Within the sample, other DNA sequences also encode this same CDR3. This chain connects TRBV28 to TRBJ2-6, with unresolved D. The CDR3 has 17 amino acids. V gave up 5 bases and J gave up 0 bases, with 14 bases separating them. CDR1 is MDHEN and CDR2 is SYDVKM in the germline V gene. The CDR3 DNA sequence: TGTGCCAGCAGTCCGCCAATTTGGGGCTCTGGGGCCAACGTCCTGACTTTC. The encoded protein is CASSPPIWGSGANVLTF.

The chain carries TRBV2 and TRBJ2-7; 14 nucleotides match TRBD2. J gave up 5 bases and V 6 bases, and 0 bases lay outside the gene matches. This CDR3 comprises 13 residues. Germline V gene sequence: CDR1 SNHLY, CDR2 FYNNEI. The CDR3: CASRGLAGDEQYF. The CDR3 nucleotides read TGTGCCAGCAGGGGACTAGCGGGAGACGAGCAGTACTTC.

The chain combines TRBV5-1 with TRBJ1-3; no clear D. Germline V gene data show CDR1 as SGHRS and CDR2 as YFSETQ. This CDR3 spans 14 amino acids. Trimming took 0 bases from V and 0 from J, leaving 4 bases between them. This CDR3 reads CASSLGDSGNTIYF. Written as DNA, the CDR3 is TGCGCCAGCAGCTTGGGCGACTCTGGAAACACCATATATTTT.

DNA of the CDR3: TGTGCCAGCAGCTTGCGGCGCAGGGGAGGCCCAGATACGCAGTATTTT. Protein: CASSLRRRGGPDTQYF. The rearrangement joins TRBV5-6 to TRBJ2-3, with D perhaps assigned TRBD1 or TRBD2 (6 bases each). Deletions cut 1 base from V and 4 bases from J, with 16 bases between. Germline CDR1 is SGHDT and CDR2 is YYEEEE. The CDR3 totals 16 residues. Variable domain in full (rest from reference TRBV5-6 and TRBJ2-3): DAGVTQSPTHLIKTRGQQVTLRCSPKSGHDTVSWYQQALGQGPQFIFQYYEEEERQRGNFPDRFSGHQFPNYSSELNVNALLLGDSALYLCASSLRRRGGPDTQYFGPGTRLTVL.

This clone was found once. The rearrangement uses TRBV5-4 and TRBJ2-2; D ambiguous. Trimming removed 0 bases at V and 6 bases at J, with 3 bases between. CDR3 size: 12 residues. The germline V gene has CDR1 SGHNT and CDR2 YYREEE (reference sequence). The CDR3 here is CASSLDAGELFF. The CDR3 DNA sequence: TGTGCCAGCAGCTTGGACGCCGGGGAGCTGTTTTTT.

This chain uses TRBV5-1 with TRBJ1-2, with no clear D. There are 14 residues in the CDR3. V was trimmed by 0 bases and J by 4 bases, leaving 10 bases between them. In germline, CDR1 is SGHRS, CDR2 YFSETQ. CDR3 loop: CASSLAGSGYGYTF. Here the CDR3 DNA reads TGCGCCAGCAGCTTGGCCGGGAGTGGCTATGGCTACACCTTC.

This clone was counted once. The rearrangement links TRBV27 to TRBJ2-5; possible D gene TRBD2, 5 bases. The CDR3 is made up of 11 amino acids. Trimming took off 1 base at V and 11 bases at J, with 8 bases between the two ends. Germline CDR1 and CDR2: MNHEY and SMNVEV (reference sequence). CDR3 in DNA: TGTGCCAGCAGTTTATTGAGGGAGCAGTACTTC. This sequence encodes CASSLLREQYF.

The CDR3 here is CASSIGSPGGGRSYNEQFF. In DNA form, the CDR3 reads TGTGCCAGTAGTATAGGATCTCCGGGCGGAGGTAGGTCCTACAATGAGCAGTTCTTC. This chain connects TRBV19 to TRBJ2-1; perhaps TRBD2 as D (5 bases). This CDR3 is built from 19 residues. The germline V gene encodes CDR1 LNHDA and CDR2 SQIVND (reference sequence). V gave up 1 base and J gave up 1 base, with 20 bases separating them.

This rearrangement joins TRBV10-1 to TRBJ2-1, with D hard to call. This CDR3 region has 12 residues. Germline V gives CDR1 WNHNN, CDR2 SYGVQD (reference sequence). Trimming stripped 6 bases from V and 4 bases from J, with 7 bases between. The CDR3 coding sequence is TGCGCCAGCAGGGAAATTTACAATGAGCAGTTCTTC. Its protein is CASREIYNEQFF.

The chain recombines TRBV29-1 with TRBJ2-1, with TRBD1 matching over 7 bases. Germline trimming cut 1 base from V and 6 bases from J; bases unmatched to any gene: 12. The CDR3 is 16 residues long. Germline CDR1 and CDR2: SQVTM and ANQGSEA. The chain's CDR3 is CSVEGDRLMVTNEQFF. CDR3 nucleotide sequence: TGCAGCGTTGAAGGGGACAGACTGATGGTGACCAATGAGCAGTTCTTC.

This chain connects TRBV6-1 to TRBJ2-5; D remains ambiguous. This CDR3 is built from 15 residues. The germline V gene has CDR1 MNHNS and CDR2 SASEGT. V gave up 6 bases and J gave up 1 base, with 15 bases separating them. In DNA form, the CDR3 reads TGTGCCAGCAGACAGAGCCTAACCTCCCAAGAGACCCAGTACTTC. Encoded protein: CASRQSLTSQETQYF.

The CDR3 loop reads CASSESTGGYNEQFF. The CDR3 region has the DNA TGCGCCAGCAGTGAGTCCACAGGGGGGTACAATGAGCAGTTCTTC. The chain carries TRBV10-1 and TRBJ2-1; the match to TRBD1 covers 8 bases. The CDR3 is 15 amino acids. Germline-derived CDR1 and CDR2 are WNHNN and SYGVQD (reference sequence). V lost 0 bases and J lost 4; bases outside the gene matches: 2.

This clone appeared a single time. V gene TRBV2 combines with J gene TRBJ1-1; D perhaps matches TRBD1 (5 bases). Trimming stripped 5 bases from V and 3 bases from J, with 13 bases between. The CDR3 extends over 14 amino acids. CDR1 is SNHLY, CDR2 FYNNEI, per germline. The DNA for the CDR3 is TGTGCCAGCAGTCGCCAGGGCCTCTACACTGAAGCTTTCTTT. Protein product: CASSRQGLYTEAFF.

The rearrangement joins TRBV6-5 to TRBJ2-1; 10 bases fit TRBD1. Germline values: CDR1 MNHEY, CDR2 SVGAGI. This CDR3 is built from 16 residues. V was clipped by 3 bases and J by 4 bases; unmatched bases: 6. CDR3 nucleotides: TGTGCCAGCAGTTATACCGGGACAGGGGTATACAATGAGCAGTTCTTC. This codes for CASSYTGTGVYNEQFF.

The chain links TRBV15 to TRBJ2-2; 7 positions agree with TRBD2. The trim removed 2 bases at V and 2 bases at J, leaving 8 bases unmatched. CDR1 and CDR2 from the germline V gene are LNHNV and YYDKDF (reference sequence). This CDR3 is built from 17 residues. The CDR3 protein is CATSRSGGLINTGELFF. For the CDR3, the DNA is TGTGCCACCAGCAGATCGGGGGGACTTATAAACACCGGGGAGCTGTTTTTT.

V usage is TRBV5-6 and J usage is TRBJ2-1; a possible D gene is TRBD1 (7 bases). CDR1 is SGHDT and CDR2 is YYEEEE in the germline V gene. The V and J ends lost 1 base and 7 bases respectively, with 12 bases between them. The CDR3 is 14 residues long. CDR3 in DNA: TGTGCCAGCAGCTTGTCCCCAGGGGGGAATGAGCAGTTCTTC. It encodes CASSLSPGGNEQFF.

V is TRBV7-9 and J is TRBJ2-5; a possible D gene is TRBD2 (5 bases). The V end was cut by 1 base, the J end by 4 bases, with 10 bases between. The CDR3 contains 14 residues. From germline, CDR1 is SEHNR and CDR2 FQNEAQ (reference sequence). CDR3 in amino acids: CASSLEGSGETQYF. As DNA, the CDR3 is TGTGCCAGCAGCTTAGAAGGGAGCGGAGAGACCCAGTACTTC.

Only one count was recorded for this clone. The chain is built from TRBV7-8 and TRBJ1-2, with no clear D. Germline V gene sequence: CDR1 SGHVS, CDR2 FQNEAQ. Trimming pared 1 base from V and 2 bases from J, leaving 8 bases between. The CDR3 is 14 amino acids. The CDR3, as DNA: TGTGCCAGCAGCTTAGTTCGGGCGAACTATGGCTACACCTTC. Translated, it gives CASSLVRANYGYTF.